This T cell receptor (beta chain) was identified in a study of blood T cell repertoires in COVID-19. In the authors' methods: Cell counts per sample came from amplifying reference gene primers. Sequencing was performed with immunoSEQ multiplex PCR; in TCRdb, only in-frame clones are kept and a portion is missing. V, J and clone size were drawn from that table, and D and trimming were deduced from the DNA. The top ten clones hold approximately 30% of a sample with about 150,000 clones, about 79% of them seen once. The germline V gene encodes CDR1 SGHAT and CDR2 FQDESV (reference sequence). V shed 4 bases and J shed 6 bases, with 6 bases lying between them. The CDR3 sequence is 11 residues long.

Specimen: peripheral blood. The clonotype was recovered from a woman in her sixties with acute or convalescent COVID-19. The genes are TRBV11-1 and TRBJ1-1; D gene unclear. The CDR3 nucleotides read TGTGCCAGCAGCTCATTGTCTGAAGCTTTCTTT. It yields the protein CASSSLSEAFF.